Below, 10 T cell receptor beta chains from the same sample are listed, as sequenced in a study of T cells in Graves' hyperthyroidism and ophthalmopathy. TCR beta CDR3 region amplification was performed from RNA transcripts. HTBI primers were used for first-round RT-PCR of the TCR CDR3. TCRdb re-analysed the multiplex PCR reads in MiXCR, keeping a single row per CDR3 protein. The table has some 760,000 distinct CDR3 sequences, approximately 15% seen once. The sequenced material came from blood. Every receptor here comes from a woman under 30 with Graves' hyperthyroidism.

The chain has TRBV20-1 and TRBJ1-2; TRBD1 agrees at 8 bases. The trim removed 0 bases at V and 8 bases at J, leaving 8 bases unmatched. This CDR3 region has 14 residues. CDR1 DFQATT and CDR2 SNEGSKA come from the germline V gene (reference sequence). CDR3 region: CSARDRQGALGYTF. CDR3 DNA sequence: TGCAGTGCTAGAGATCGGCAGGGGGCTTTGGGCTACACCTTC.

The chain recombines TRBV19 with TRBJ1-5; weak D call: TRBD1 (5 bases). The ends were cut back, 10 bases at V and 4 bases at J, with 14 bases in the middle. Looked up from germline, CDR1 is LNHDA and CDR2 is SQIVND (reference sequence). The CDR3 consists of 13 residues. In DNA form, the CDR3 reads TGTGCCACCAACCGCGACAGAAATCAGCCCCAGCATTTT. It encodes CATNRDRNQPQHF.

This clonotype was observed many times. The chain has TRBV6-1 and TRBJ2-7; D may match TRBD1 or TRBD2 (7 bases each). Germline CDR1 MNHNS, CDR2 SASEGT. The ends were cut back, 5 bases at V and 1 base at J, with 18 bases in the middle. This CDR3 is 16 amino acids long. Here the CDR3 DNA reads TGTGCCAGCAGTCCCAAGGGAGGGGGCGTATCCTACGAGCAGTACTTC. It yields the protein CASSPKGGGVSYEQYF.

J is TRBJ1-5 and V is TRBV11-2; no clear D. V dropped 5 bases and J dropped 2 bases, with 16 bases sitting between them. This CDR3 has 16 residues. Germline-derived CDR1 and CDR2 are SGHAT and FQNNGV. The CDR3 bases are TGTGCCAGCAGCCCCGGAATCGACAAGGGCAATCAGCCCCAGCATTTT. Amino acid sequence: CASSPGIDKGNQPQHF. Full variable domain (missing parts from reference TRBV11-2 and TRBJ1-5): EAGVAQSPRYKIIEKRQSVAFWCNPISGHATLYWYQQILGQGPKLLIQFQNNGVVDDSQLPKDRFSAERLKGVDSTLKIQPAKLEDSAVYLCASSPGIDKGNQPQHFGDGTRLSIL.

This clonotype was counted only a few times. The chain carries TRBV5-4 and TRBJ2-5, with a tentative D call TRBD2 (6 bases). Germline V CDR1 and CDR2: SGHNT, YYREEE (reference sequence). V dropped 1 base and J dropped 4 bases, with 11 bases sitting between them. CDR3 size: 14 residues. Here the CDR3 DNA reads TGTGCCAGCAGCTTGAGTACCGGGGGAGAGACCCAGTACTTC. Protein product: CASSLSTGGETQYF. The variable domain in full, completed from reference TRBV5-4 and TRBJ2-5, reads ETGVTQSPTHLIKTRGQQVTLRCSSQSGHNTVSWYQQALGQGPQFIFQYYREEENGRGNFPPRFSGLQFPNYSSELNVNALELDDSALYLCASSLSTGGETQYFGPGTRLLVL.

This clonotype was found many times. The chain links TRBV30 to TRBJ2-3, with unresolved D. The CDR3 is 12 residues long. Germline CDR1 GTSNPN, CDR2 SVGIG (reference sequence). Trimming took 2 bases from V and 3 from J, leaving 6 bases between them. CDR3 residues: CAWSSVTDTQYF. CDR3 coding DNA: TGTGCCTGGAGTTCGGTAACAGATACGCAGTATTTT.

This chain links TRBV3-1 with TRBJ2-3, with D tentatively TRBD2 (5 bases). Trimming left V 6 bases short and J 2 bases short, with 15 bases between. Germline V lookup: CDR1 LGHDT, CDR2 YNNKEL (reference sequence). This CDR3 is built from 15 residues. CDR3 coding DNA: TGTGCCAGCAGGTCAAGGCGGGTCCTCACAGATACGCAGTATTTT. Translation: CASRSRRVLTDTQYF.

CDR3 sequence reads: CACGRVGTNTGELFF. CDR3 nucleotide sequence: TGTGCCTGCGGGAGAGTTGGCACGAACACCGGGGAGCTGTTTTTT. The chain employs TRBV19 and TRBJ2-2, with 7 bases lining up with TRBD2. Trimming cost V 11 bases and J 0 bases; bases outside gene matches: 9. The CDR3 extends over 15 amino acids. CDR1 and CDR2 (germline): LNHDA, SQIVND (reference sequence).

Note on this clonotype: The junction does not match germline at one end; this may be a read error. This rearrangement joins TRBV7-2 to TRBJ1-2; D remains unclear. Germline V gene data show CDR1 as SGHTA and CDR2 as FQGNSA. CDR3 length equals 14 residues. This CDR3 is CASSFMVPNYGYAF. The CDR3 DNA follows: TGTGCCAGCAGCTTCATGGTACCTAACTATGGCTACGCCTTC.

This clonotype was counted ten times or more. The gene calls are TRBV9 and TRBJ2-7; 8 nucleotides line up with TRBD2. The CDR3 sequence is 16 residues long. V was clipped by 2 bases and J by 1 base; unmatched bases: 8. Germline values: CDR1 SGDLS, CDR2 YYNGEE. CDR3 amino acids: CASSVTQGGGSYEQYF. The CDR3 bases are TGTGCCAGCAGCGTGACGCAGGGCGGGGGGTCCTACGAGCAGTACTTC.